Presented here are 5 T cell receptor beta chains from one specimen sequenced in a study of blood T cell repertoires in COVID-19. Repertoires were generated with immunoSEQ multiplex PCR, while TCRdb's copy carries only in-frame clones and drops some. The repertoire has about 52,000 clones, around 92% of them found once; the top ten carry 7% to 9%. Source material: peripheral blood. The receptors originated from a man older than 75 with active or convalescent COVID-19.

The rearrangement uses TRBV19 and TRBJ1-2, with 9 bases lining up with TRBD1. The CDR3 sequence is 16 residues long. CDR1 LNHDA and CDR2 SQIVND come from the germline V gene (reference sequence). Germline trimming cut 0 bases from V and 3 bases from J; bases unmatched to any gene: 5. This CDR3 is CASSIDWGTGYYGYTF. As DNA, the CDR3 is TGTGCCAGTAGTATAGATTGGGGGACAGGGTACTATGGCTACACCTTC.

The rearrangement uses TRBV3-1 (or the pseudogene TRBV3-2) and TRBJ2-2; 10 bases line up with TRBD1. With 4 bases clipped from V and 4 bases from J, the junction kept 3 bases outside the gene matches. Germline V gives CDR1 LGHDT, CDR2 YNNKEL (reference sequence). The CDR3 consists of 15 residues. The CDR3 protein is CASSRGQGFTGELFF. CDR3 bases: TGTGCCAGCAGCCGGGGACAGGGGTTCACCGGGGAGCTGTTTTTT.

The CDR3 is CASSTGDLSTDTQYF. The DNA of the CDR3 is TGTGCCAGCAGTACAGGGGACCTAAGCACAGATACGCAGTATTTT. V is TRBV6-5 and J is TRBJ2-3; 7 nucleotides line up with TRBD1. Trimming at V came to 5 bases and at J to 0 bases, leaving 5 bases not matched to a gene. Germline V CDR1 and CDR2: MNHEY, SVGAGI. The CDR3 covers 15 residues.

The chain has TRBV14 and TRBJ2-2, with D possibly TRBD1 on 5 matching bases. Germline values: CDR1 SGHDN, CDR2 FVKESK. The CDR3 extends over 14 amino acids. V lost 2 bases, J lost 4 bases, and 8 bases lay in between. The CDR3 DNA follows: TGTGCCAGCAGCCAACAGGGTTTCACCGGGGAGCTGTTTTTT. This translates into CASSQQGFTGELFF.

The CDR3 DNA follows: TGTGCCTGCAAACTAGCGGGGACCTCCTACGAGCAGTACTTC. This encodes CACKLAGTSYEQYF. V gene TRBV2 combines with J gene TRBJ2-7, with TRBD2 matching over 10 bases. V shed 11 bases, J shed 0 bases, and the junction held 7 bases outside the gene matches. Germline loops: CDR1 SNHLY, CDR2 FYNNEI. The CDR3 runs to 14 residues. The full variable domain, its missing parts supplied by reference TRBV2 and TRBJ2-7, is EPEVTQTPSHQVTQMGQEVILRCVPISNHLYFYWYRQILGQKVEFLVSFYNNEISEKSEIFDDQFSVERPDGSNFTLKIRSTKLEDSAMYFCACKLAGTSYEQYFGPGTRLTVT.